The entry below gives a single T cell receptor (beta chain) sequence along with its context. It lacks a known antigen. No base quality information exists; no much larger clone differs at one position. Peripheral blood CD8+ and CD4+ T cells from healthy donors, Susac syndrome patients and multiple sclerosis patients were profiled by high-throughput TCR beta sequencing. Multiple sclerosis controls were treatment-naive patients with stable or active relapsing-remitting disease fulfilling revised McDonald criteria. Bulk CD8+ and CD4+ T cells were purified by magnetic negative isolation, while CD8+ TEMRA cells were enriched using FACS. Blood was drawn into EDTA tubes, processed within 24 hours, and PBMCs were isolated by density gradient centrifugation. PBMCs intended for TCR sequencing were frozen in liquid nitrogen and were later thawed in a 37 degrees C water bath. A purity of at least 90% was achieved for sorted or isolated CD4+, CD8+ and CD8+ TEMRA cells.

This sample is part of a study of CD8 T cells in Susac syndrome (dated by TCRdb to the late 2010s). With respect to the entire study: Whether CD8+ T cell activation and differentiation in Susac syndrome was antigen driven was tested using repertoire sequencing.

Study-wide findings and limitations: The study acknowledged that relatively few individuals were included in the TCR sequencing and HLA analysis.

RNA was extracted using the RNeasy kit, and roughly 0.5 to 1 microgram was reverse transcribed with random hexamers. The immunoSEQ multiplex PCR assay, which covers 54 Vbeta and 13 Jbeta segments, was used to amplify TCR beta CDR3 regions. PCR amplification bias was corrected by using a synthetic template baseline for primer optimization and computational correction. On the authors' methods: Reads were assigned to V, D and J genes according to IMGT and analyzed in immunoSEQ Analyzer, with only productive sequences retained. To calculate clonality, Shannon entropy was normalized by log2 of the number of productive unique sequences and then subtracted from one. Public and private clones were assessed among the 100 most prevalent clones of each patient and control. Susac-specific clones were defined as absent from healthy and MS cohorts, 1052 published viral clones and other ImmuneACCESS disease sequences. Using fastp trimming at Q25 and MiXCR clonotype assembly, TCRdb reanalyzed the public sequencing data and kept in-frame beta chains. Identical CDR3 proteins give one entry, which carries the most common genes and DNA. In this record, the V and J calls reflect TCRdb's handling and not the investigators' own analysis. The sample table shows hundreds of thousands of distinct CDR3 sequences, and about 95% are seen once. The ten largest clonotypes hold about 0.091% of the sample.

The CDR1 and CDR2 encoded by the germline V gene are SQVTM and ANQGSEA. Spanning cysteine to phenylalanine, the CDR3 consists of 9 amino acids. Only the CDR3 part of the read is kept: 27 bases, read in frame from the first base. Trimming removed 3 bases from V and 7 bases from J, leaving 3 bases between the germline ends. The sample comprised CD4+ T cells from PBMCs. The chain was built from TRBV29-1 and TRBJ1-2, with no confidently assigned D gene. The sequence derives from a human donor with multiple sclerosis. DNA sequence: TGCAGCGTTGAGACTGGCTACACCTTC. It codes for CSVETGYTF. Joined to the reference TRBV29-1 and TRBJ1-2 proteins, this CDR3 gives the full variable domain: SAVISQKPSRDICQRGTSLTIQCQVDSQVTMMFWYRQQPGQSLTLIATANQGSEATYESGFVIDKFPISRPNLTFSTLTVSNMSPEDSSIYLCSVETGYTFGSGTRLTVV.